The 16 T cell receptor beta chains given below trace back to one sample, sequenced in a study of cytomegalovirus exposure and HLA in healthy donors. PCR used 60 Vbeta primers and 13 Jbeta primers. Clones were sequenced by immunoSEQ multiplex PCR, and TCRdb holds only the in-frame ones, with some missing. The sample has about 120,000 clones; 75% to 85% are singletons. Specimen: PBMCs. The origin of the receptors is a woman aged 45 to 65 in good health and CMV-seropositive.

The gene calls are TRBV19 and TRBJ1-4, with 7 bases matching TRBD1. CDR1 is LNHDA, CDR2 SQIVND, per germline (reference sequence). CDR3 length: 17 amino acids. After removal of 5 bases from V and 0 bases from J, the junction contained 9 bases not matched to a gene. Here the CDR3 reads CASSSRTGHATNEKLFF. The CDR3, as DNA: TGTGCCAGTAGTTCCAGGACAGGACACGCAACTAATGAAAAACTGTTTTTT.

The V call is TRBV6-5, the J call TRBJ2-2; the D gene is possibly TRBD1 (7 bases). Germline V CDR1 and CDR2: MNHEY, SVGAGI. The V and J ends lost 7 bases and 5 bases respectively, with 14 bases between them. CDR3 length: 14 residues. CDR3: CASTDAGGTGELFF. CDR3 coding DNA: TGTGCCAGCACCGATGCAGGGGGGACCGGGGAGCTGTTTTTT.

This clone was detected only once. The chain combines TRBV7-6 with TRBJ2-5; 13 bases fit TRBD2. Germline V lookup: CDR1 SGHVS, CDR2 FNYEAQ. Trimming at V came to 4 bases and at J to 5 bases, leaving 10 bases not matched to a gene. The CDR3 extends over 17 amino acids. This CDR3 reads CASSSLRLAGGRETQYF. CDR3 bases: TGTGCCAGCAGCTCACTCAGACTAGCGGGGGGCCGGGAGACCCAGTACTTC.

V gene TRBV7-9 combines with J gene TRBJ2-1; D may be TRBD2 (5 bases). The CDR3 contains 14 residues. The V gene's germline CDR1 is SEHNR and CDR2 FQNEAQ (reference sequence). V shed 5 bases and J shed 0 bases, with 8 bases lying between them. Here the CDR3 DNA reads TGTGCCAGCAGCCTCGAGGGCTCCTACAATGAGCAGTTCTTC. The encoded protein is CASSLEGSYNEQFF. Full variable domain (remainder filled in from reference TRBV7-9 and TRBJ2-1): DTGVSQNPRHKITKRGQNVTFRCDPISEHNRLYWYRQTLGQGPEFLTYFQNEAQLEKSRLLSDRFSAERPKGSFSTLEIQRTEQGDSAMYLCASSLEGSYNEQFFGPGTRLTVL.

This clone appeared a few times. The chain links TRBV5-6 to TRBJ1-2; TRBD1 might be the D (5 bases). Germline-derived CDR1 and CDR2 are SGHDT and YYEEEE. The V end was cut by 4 bases, the J end by 2 bases, with 18 bases between. The CDR3 is 16 residues long. In nucleotides, the CDR3 is TGTGCCAGCAGCCCTTGGGGCGCCTACCAAAACTATGGCTACACCTTC. Protein sequence: CASSPWGAYQNYGYTF.

The gene calls are TRBV4-2 and TRBJ2-6, with D unclear. The CDR3 totals 14 residues. Trimming stripped 4 bases from V and 0 bases from J, with 4 bases between. Germline lookup yields CDR1 LGHNA and CDR2 YNFKEQ. CDR3 protein: CASSRGSGANVLTF. In DNA form, the CDR3 reads TGTGCCAGCAGCCGCGGCTCTGGGGCCAACGTCCTGACTTTC.

A few counts support this clone. The gene calls are TRBV6-5 and TRBJ2-7, with D perhaps matching TRBD2 (6 bases). Germline CDR1 is MNHEY and CDR2 is SVGAGI. This CDR3 spans 14 amino acids. V was cut by 6 bases and J by 5 bases, with 17 bases left in between. The CDR3 region has the DNA TGTGCCAGCAGCCTAGGGAGGAGGGCGCACGAGCAGTACTTC. It codes for CASSLGRRAHEQYF.

V and J are TRBV2 and TRBJ1-1; no clear D gene. The length of the CDR3 is 13 residues. The V end was cut by 3 bases, the J end by 5 bases, with 10 bases between. Germline V gives CDR1 SNHLY, CDR2 FYNNEI. The chain's CDR3 is CASSDEGGTEAFF. The CDR3 bases are TGTGCCAGCAGTGACGAGGGAGGGACTGAAGCTTTCTTT.

This chain uses TRBV6-1 with TRBJ2-7, with TRBD2 identical over 9 bases. V lost 4 bases and J lost 2; bases outside the gene matches: 6. CDR1 and CDR2 from the germline V gene are MNHNS and SASEGT. The CDR3 length is 15 residues. The CDR3 bases are TGTGCCAGCAGTGCCGCGGGAGGGCGGGCCTACGAGCAGTACTTC. Its translation: CASSAAGGRAYEQYF.

The chain uses TRBV4-2 and TRBJ2-7; possible D gene TRBD1, 5 bases. CDR1 is LGHNA and CDR2 is YNFKEQ in the germline V gene. The CDR3 is 17 amino acids. The ends were cut back, 0 bases at V and 0 bases at J, with 15 bases in the middle. CDR3 nucleotide sequence: TGTGCCAGCAGCCAAGAATATGGGGCGCCGAGCTCCTACGAGCAGTACTTC. Protein product: CASSQEYGAPSSYEQYF.

This clone is a singleton in its sample. The chain links TRBV7-2 to TRBJ2-5, with 7 bases that match TRBD2. The J call may not be correct, given that the DNA end is closer to TRBJ2-7. CDR1 and CDR2 from the germline V gene are SGHTA and FQGNSA. CDR3 length: 13 residues. The CDR3 sequence is CASSLSGNHEQYF. The CDR3 region has the DNA TGTGCCAGCAGCTTAAGCGGGAACCACGAGCAGTACTTC.

This clone was observed a handful of times. This sample includes further DNA sequences coding for the same CDR3. The chain combines TRBV30 with TRBJ1-1; a possible D gene is TRBD1 (5 bases). The ends were cut back, 2 bases at V and 1 base at J, with 8 bases in the middle. This CDR3 has 13 amino acids. CDR1 and CDR2 (germline): GTSNPN, SVGIG (reference sequence). This CDR3 is CAWSRGGNTEAFF. In DNA, the CDR3 is TGTGCCTGGAGTCGGGGGGGGAACACTGAAGCTTTCTTT. The entire variable domain, with the rest obtained from reference TRBV30 and TRBJ1-1, is as follows: SQTIHQWPATLVQPVGSPLSLECTVEGTSNPNLYWYRQAAGRGLQLLFYSVGIGQISSEVPQNLSASRPQDRQFILSSKKLLLSDSGFYLCAWSRGGNTEAFFGQGTRLTVV.

This chain joins TRBV7-2 and TRBJ1-2; 7 bases map to TRBD1. Germline CDR1 SGHTA, CDR2 FQGNSA. V dropped 5 bases and J dropped 7; count of bases not matched to a gene: 13. This CDR3 has 15 residues. This CDR3 reads CASSLSTGSGGGYTF. The CDR3 coding sequence is TGTGCCAGCAGCCTTTCGACAGGGTCCGGGGGTGGCTACACCTTC.

The rearrangement links TRBV7-6 to TRBJ2-7, with no clear D. This CDR3 region has 13 residues. V was pared by 5 bases and J by 2 bases, with 10 bases between. Germline CDR1 SGHVS, CDR2 FNYEAQ. In DNA, the CDR3 is TGTGCCAGCAGCCTCTCACCAGCCTACGAGCAGTACTTC. Translating gives CASSLSPAYEQYF.

About this clone: This CDR3 is also generated by other DNA sequences in the sample. The CDR3 nucleotides read TGTGCCAGCAGCCAGGGGGGTAGCACAGATACGCAGTATTTT. Its protein product is CASSQGGSTDTQYF. The chain couples TRBV4-2 to TRBJ2-3, with D perhaps TRBD2 (6 bases). Germline assignment: CDR1 LGHNA and CDR2 YNFKEQ. The CDR3 is 14 residues long. Deletions cut 3 bases from V and 0 bases from J, with 7 bases between.

The rearrangement links TRBV6-1 to TRBJ1-1; D is uncertain. Trimming cost V 2 bases and J 11 bases, with 15 bases left between them. CDR3 length equals 13 residues. Germline values: CDR1 MNHNS, CDR2 SASEGT. CDR3 sequence reads: CASSEFIDTGAFF. DNA for the CDR3: TGTGCCAGCAGTGAATTTATAGATACGGGGGCTTTCTTT.